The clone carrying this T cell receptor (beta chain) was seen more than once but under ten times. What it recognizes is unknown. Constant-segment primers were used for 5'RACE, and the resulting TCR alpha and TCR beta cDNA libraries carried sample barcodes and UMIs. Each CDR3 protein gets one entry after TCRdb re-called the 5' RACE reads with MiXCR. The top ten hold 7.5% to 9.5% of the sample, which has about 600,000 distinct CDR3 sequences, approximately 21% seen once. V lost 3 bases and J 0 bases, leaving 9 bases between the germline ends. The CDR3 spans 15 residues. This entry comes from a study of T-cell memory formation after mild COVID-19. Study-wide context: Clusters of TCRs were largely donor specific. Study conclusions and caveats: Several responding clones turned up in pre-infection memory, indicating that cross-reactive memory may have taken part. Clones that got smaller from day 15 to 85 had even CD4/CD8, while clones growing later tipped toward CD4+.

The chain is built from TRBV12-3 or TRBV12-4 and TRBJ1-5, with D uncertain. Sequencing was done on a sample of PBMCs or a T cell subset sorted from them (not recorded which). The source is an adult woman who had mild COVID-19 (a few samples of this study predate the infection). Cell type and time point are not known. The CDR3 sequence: CASSFSGYSNQPQHF. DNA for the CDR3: TGTGCCAGCAGTTTTTCCGGTTATAGCAATCAGCCCCAGCATTTT.